These 29 T cell receptor beta chains came from one sample sequenced in a study of cytomegalovirus exposure and HLA in healthy donors. The PCR had 60 Vbeta and 13 Jbeta primers. Generated by immunoSEQ multiplex PCR, the TCRdb table keeps only in-frame clones and is missing some. Its listing shows some 60,000 clones. Material for sequencing was PBMCs. The receptors shown here come from a man younger than 45 in good health and CMV-seropositive.

The V gene is TRBV5-5, the J gene TRBJ2-5, with 7 bases matching TRBD1. TRBJ2-7 explains the end of the DNA better; the J call may be wrong. CDR3 length: 12 residues. Germline V CDR1 and CDR2: SGHKS, YYEKEE (reference sequence). In DNA, the CDR3 is TGTGCCAGCAGCTCTACAGGGGTCGAGCAGTACTTC. Translated: CASSSTGVEQYF.

The chain joins TRBV13 to TRBJ1-1; no clear D gene. The CDR3 length is 14 residues. V lost 7 bases and J 1 base, leaving 13 bases between the germline ends. CDR1 is PRHDT and CDR2 is FYEKMQ in the germline V gene (reference sequence). This chain's CDR3 is CASTPRGGNTEAFF. In nucleotides, the CDR3 is TGTGCCAGCACCCCTCGGGGAGGGAACACTGAAGCTTTCTTT. Based on the CDR3 plus reference TRBV13 and TRBJ1-1, the full variable domain is AAGVIQSPRHLIKEKRETATLKCYPIPRHDTVYWYQQGPGQDPQFLISFYEKMQSDKGSIPDRFSAQQFSDYHSELNMSSLELGDSALYFCASTPRGGNTEAFFGQGTRLTVV.

The chain is built from TRBV9 and TRBJ2-2; 9 positions agree with TRBD1. CDR1 and CDR2 from the germline V gene are SGDLS and YYNGEE. Trimming took 0 bases from V and 6 from J; bases not matched to a gene: 3. The CDR3 consists of 15 residues. CDR3 amino acids: CASSVEQGASGELFF. DNA of the CDR3: TGTGCCAGCAGCGTAGAACAGGGGGCGTCCGGGGAGCTGTTTTTT.

The chain has TRBV7-8 and TRBJ2-5; tentative D call: TRBD1 (6 bases). Between the trimmed V and J ends, which lost 1 base and 2 bases, there was a span of 11 bases. The CDR3 has 15 amino acids. Germline V gives CDR1 SGHVS, CDR2 FQNEAQ. The CDR3 is CASSLDRVGQETQYF. DNA for the CDR3: TGTGCCAGCAGCTTAGACAGGGTAGGACAAGAGACCCAGTACTTC.

With respect to this clone: Other DNA variants within this sample encode the same CDR3. The V call is TRBV7-2, the J call TRBJ1-2, with 9 bases aligning to TRBD1. The trim removed 5 bases at V and 4 bases at J, leaving 8 bases unmatched. Germline V gene lookup returns CDR1 SGHTA and CDR2 FQGNSA. The length of the CDR3 is 15 residues. This CDR3 reads CASSQGTGQSYGYTF. In DNA form, the CDR3 reads TGTGCCAGCAGCCAGGGGACAGGGCAAAGCTATGGCTACACCTTC.

The chain couples TRBV19 to TRBJ1-5; no clear D gene. CDR1 and CDR2 (germline): LNHDA, SQIVND (reference sequence). Trimming shortened V by 3 bases and J by 6 bases, and 9 bases separated the two germline ends. This CDR3 has 13 residues. The CDR3 spells CASSMAGAQPQHF. In DNA, the CDR3 is TGTGCCAGTAGTATGGCTGGAGCTCAGCCCCAGCATTTT.

As DNA, the CDR3 is TGTGCCAGCAGCTTAAGGGCAGGGGGCGATGAAAAACTGTTTTTT. Encoded protein: CASSLRAGGDEKLFF. This chain connects TRBV7-9 to TRBJ1-4, with 8 bases fitting TRBD1. Losses at the gene ends were 2 bases for V and 6 bases for J; bases not matched to a gene: 5. Germline CDR1 SEHNR, CDR2 FQNEAQ (reference sequence). The CDR3 length is 15 residues.

The rearrangement links TRBV9 to TRBJ1-6; D remains ambiguous. Trimming took 4 bases from V and 0 from J, leaving 20 bases between them. Germline-derived CDR1 and CDR2 are SGDLS and YYNGEE. This CDR3 is built from 19 residues. CDR3: CASSPRETVGFSYNSPLHF. For the CDR3, the DNA is TGTGCCAGCAGCCCGAGGGAGACGGTGGGATTCTCCTATAATTCACCCCTCCACTTT.

DNA for the CDR3: TGTGCCAGCAGTGAACCCGGGACACAATCCTACGAGCAGTACTTC. Its protein product is CASSEPGTQSYEQYF. The rearrangement links TRBV6-1 to TRBJ2-7, with D maybe TRBD1 (6 bases). CDR3 length: 15 residues. Trimming removed 2 bases at V and 1 base at J, with 12 bases between. CDR1 and CDR2 (germline): MNHNS, SASEGT.

Here the CDR3 DNA reads TGTGCCAGCAGCGTTCCCGGGACAGCCTACAATGAGCAGTTCTTC. It encodes CASSVPGTAYNEQFF. This chain joins TRBV7-8 and TRBJ2-1; 7 nucleotides line up with TRBD1. V shed 5 bases and J 2 bases; nucleotides not matched to a gene: 6. The CDR3 has 15 amino acids. From germline, CDR1 is SGHVS and CDR2 FQNEAQ.

The chain employs TRBV18 and TRBJ2-2; D may be TRBD2 (5 bases). The V end lost 1 base, the J end lost 6 bases, and 12 bases lay between the germline ends. The germline V gene has CDR1 KGHSH and CDR2 LQKENI. There are 15 residues in the CDR3. CDR3 sequence reads: CASSPLEVGSGELFF. CDR3 DNA: TGTGCCAGCTCACCACTGGAGGTCGGTTCCGGGGAGCTGTTTTTT.

In DNA, the CDR3 is TGTGCCAGCAGCGTAAACCGGGACAGGGCGGACACTGAAGCTTTCTTT. This encodes CASSVNRDRADTEAFF. V gene TRBV11-2 combines with J gene TRBJ1-1, with 9 nucleotides matching TRBD1. The V gene end was trimmed by 5 bases and the J gene end by 3 bases; junction bases not matched to a gene: 10. Per the germline V gene, CDR1 is SGHAT and CDR2 is FQNNGV. The CDR3 is made up of 16 amino acids.

V gene TRBV14 combines with J gene TRBJ1-5; D perhaps matches TRBD1 (6 bases). Germline-derived CDR1 and CDR2 are SGHDN and FVKESK. Between the trimmed V and J ends, which lost 5 bases and 3 bases, there was a span of 17 bases. This CDR3 is built from 16 residues. The CDR3 DNA is TGTGCCAGCAGCAGCTCAAAGGGGGGGCTCAATCAGCCCCAGCATTTT. Translated, it gives CASSSSKGGLNQPQHF.

The V and J genes are TRBV4-2 and TRBJ2-3; TRBD2 matches at 10 bases. The CDR3 has 17 residues. Looked up from germline, CDR1 is LGHNA and CDR2 is YNFKEQ. Trimming cost V 0 bases and J 5 bases; bases outside gene matches: 8. The CDR3 nucleotides read TGTGCCAGCAGCCAAGATCCTAGCGGGGGTCTTGGAGATACGCAGTATTTT. It codes for CASSQDPSGGLGDTQYF.

The chain carries TRBV9 and TRBJ1-2, with a possible D match to TRBD1 (5 bases). V was pared by 2 bases and J by 8 bases, with 16 bases between. In germline, CDR1 is SGDLS, CDR2 YYNGEE. CDR3 length: 14 residues. The CDR3 nucleotides read TGTGCCAGCAGCGTGGAGGGACCCGCGACCGGCTACACCTTC. It specifies CASSVEGPATGYTF.

The chain combines TRBV6-6 with TRBJ1-2; TRBD1 matches at 9 bases. V shed 5 bases, J shed 4 bases, and the junction held 5 bases outside the gene matches. Germline assignment: CDR1 MNHNY and CDR2 SVGAGI (reference sequence). The CDR3 totals 14 residues. CDR3 loop: CASSLQTGGYGYTF. The CDR3 DNA reads TGTGCCAGCAGTCTACAGACAGGGGGCTATGGCTACACCTTC.

The chain joins TRBV4-1 to TRBJ2-2; 10 bases align to TRBD2. The V gene end was trimmed by 4 bases and the J gene end by 6 bases; junction bases not matched to a gene: 5. CDR3 length: 15 residues. Germline V gives CDR1 MGHRA, CDR2 YSYEKL. The chain's CDR3 is CASSRLSGGPGELFF. The CDR3 DNA reads TGCGCCAGCAGCCGCCTTAGCGGGGGGCCCGGGGAGCTGTTTTTT.

J is TRBJ2-3 and V is TRBV5-1; 13 nucleotides agree with TRBD2. Per the germline V gene, CDR1 is SGHRS and CDR2 is YFSETQ. V gave up 3 bases and J gave up 3 bases; unmatched junction bases: 4. This CDR3 is built from 16 residues. In nucleotides, the CDR3 is TGCGCCAGCAGCTATGGGACTAGCGGGATGACAGATACGCAGTATTTT. Encoded protein: CASSYGTSGMTDTQYF. Supplemented by reference TRBV5-1 and TRBJ2-3, the full variable domain reads KAGVTQTPRYLIKTRGQQVTLSCSPISGHRSVSWYQQTPGQGLQFLFEYFSETQRNKGNFPGRFSGRQFSNSRSEMNVSTLELGDSALYLCASSYGTSGMTDTQYFGPGTRLTVL.

The chain has TRBV10-1 and TRBJ2-2, with D perhaps TRBD2 (5 bases). The germline CDR1 and CDR2 sequences are WNHNN and SYGVQD (reference sequence). The CDR3 sequence is 14 residues long. V lost 3 bases and J lost 7, with 12 bases in between. The CDR3 region is CASSDRVEGGELFF. The DNA of the CDR3 is TGCGCCAGCAGTGATAGAGTAGAGGGCGGGGAGCTGTTTTTT.

The V and J genes are TRBV7-8 and TRBJ1-1; D is uncertain. The CDR3 spans 14 residues. V was pared by 3 bases and J by 0 bases, with 8 bases between. Germline V gene lookup returns CDR1 SGHVS and CDR2 FQNEAQ. CDR3 in DNA: TGTGCCAGCAGCTTGCTAGGTTTGAACACTGAAGCTTTCTTT. Encoded protein: CASSLLGLNTEAFF.

This rearrangement joins TRBV27 to TRBJ1-3, with D perhaps TRBD1 (5 bases). The CDR3 runs to 15 residues. Germline V CDR1 and CDR2: MNHEY, SMNVEV (reference sequence). Trimming removed 4 bases at V and 1 base at J, with 11 bases between. Here the CDR3 reads CASSSLPGSGNTIYF. The CDR3 DNA sequence: TGTGCCAGCAGTTCGTTGCCAGGGTCTGGAAACACCATATATTTT.

The J gene is TRBJ2-7, the V gene TRBV29-1; 8 nucleotides match TRBD1. Germline CDR1 and CDR2: SQVTM and ANQGSEA. Trimming took 3 bases from V and 3 from J; bases not matched to a gene: 7. This CDR3 region has 14 residues. Here the CDR3 reads CSVDSGRGLYEQYF. Written as DNA, the CDR3 is TGCAGCGTTGATTCAGGCAGGGGGCTCTACGAGCAGTACTTC.

The rearrangement joins TRBV6-4 to TRBJ1-1; D gene ambiguous. The CDR3 is 11 amino acids. Germline CDR1 is MRHNA and CDR2 is SNTAGT. V was pared by 2 bases and J by 9 bases, with 7 bases between. The CDR3 DNA reads as TGTGCCAGCAGTGACGGGCTTCAAGCTTTCTTT. Its protein is CASSDGLQAFF.

The rearrangement links TRBV19 to TRBJ1-1; D is unresolved. The CDR3 loop spans 13 amino acids. V was shortened by 3 bases and J by 1 base, with 6 bases between the two germline ends. Germline assignment: CDR1 LNHDA and CDR2 SQIVND (reference sequence). CDR3 DNA: TGTGCCAGTAGTATTGGGCAGAACACTGAAGCTTTCTTT. Its protein is CASSIGQNTEAFF.

J is TRBJ1-5 and V is TRBV5-4; tentative D call: TRBD1 (6 bases). The CDR3 contains 13 residues. Germline CDR1 reads SGHNT; CDR2 reads YYREEE (reference sequence). The V gene lost 4 bases and the J gene lost 6 bases, with 11 bases spanning the gap. CDR3 sequence reads: CASSQGQFQPQHF. The CDR3 nucleotides are TGTGCCAGCAGCCAGGGACAATTTCAGCCCCAGCATTTT.

The V and J genes are TRBV5-6 and TRBJ1-3, with TRBD1 identical over 7 bases. V shed 0 bases, J shed 3 bases, and the junction held 0 bases outside the gene matches. Germline assignment: CDR1 SGHDT and CDR2 YYEEEE. The length of the CDR3 is 14 residues. CDR3 region: CASSLDRGGNTIYF. DNA of the CDR3: TGTGCCAGCAGCTTGGACAGGGGTGGAAACACCATATATTTT.

The V call is TRBV19, the J call TRBJ1-1, with 10 bases lining up with TRBD1. V gave up 8 bases and J gave up 2 bases; unmatched junction bases: 8. There are 15 residues in the CDR3. Per germline, CDR1 LNHDA and CDR2 SQIVND (reference sequence). This chain's CDR3 is CASLPGTGVNTEAFF. CDR3 nucleotides: TGTGCCAGTCTGCCCGGGACAGGGGTAAACACTGAAGCTTTCTTT.

This sequence joins TRBV11-2 and TRBJ2-7, with D possibly being TRBD2 (6 bases). Trimming cost V 6 bases and J 2 bases, with 20 bases left between them. Germline CDR1 is SGHAT and CDR2 is FQNNGV. CDR3 length: 16 residues. CDR3 sequence reads: CASRRPGTLRAYEQYF. CDR3 bases: TGTGCCAGCAGACGCCCCGGGACTCTCCGTGCCTACGAGCAGTACTTC. Full variable domain (missing parts from reference TRBV11-2 and TRBJ2-7): EAGVAQSPRYKIIEKRQSVAFWCNPISGHATLYWYQQILGQGPKLLIQFQNNGVVDDSQLPKDRFSAERLKGVDSTLKIQPAKLEDSAVYLCASRRPGTLRAYEQYFGPGTRLTVT.

V gene TRBV28 combines with J gene TRBJ1-6; possible D gene TRBD1, 5 bases. Deletions cut 7 bases from V and 9 bases from J, with 16 bases between. The V gene's germline CDR1 is MDHEN and CDR2 SYDVKM. The CDR3 spans 14 residues. CDR3 protein: CASTGLNRRSPLHF. CDR3 bases: TGTGCCAGCACAGGGCTAAATAGGCGTTCACCCCTCCACTTT.